The rows below give T cell receptor beta chains drawn from one sample of a study of OX40 agonist ivuxolimab in advanced cancers. Clones were sequenced by immunoSEQ multiplex PCR, and TCRdb holds only the in-frame ones, with some missing. The top ten hold about 9.1% of the sample, which has around 75,000 clones, 80% to 90% seen once. The specimen comprised CD4+ or CD8+ T cells sorted from blood, sampled in a trial of the OX40 agonist ivuxolimab. These receptors all stem from an adult with an advanced solid tumor such as melanoma, head and neck, liver or kidney cancer. CDR3s include the opening cysteine and the closing phenylalanine or tryptophan. Fields, in order: V gene, J gene, clone size, D gene, CDR3 DNA, CDR3 protein. The D gene is left open where the match is weak. Size tells how often a clone was seen (once, few, many) or the class of an expanded clone, and some rows leave it out.

TRBV6-5	TRBJ1-6	-	-	TGTGCCAGCAGTTACGTGGCAGGCTCCTATAATTCACCCCTCCACTTT	CASSYVAGSYNSPLHF
TRBV5-4	TRBJ1-3	-	-	TGTGCCAGCAGCTCCTGGGGCAGGGCTGGAAACACCATATATTTT	CASSSWGRAGNTIYF
TRBV5-1	TRBJ2-3	-	TRBD2	TGCGCCAGCAGCACGACTAGCGGATTCGCAGATACGCAGTATTTT	CASSTTSGFADTQYF
TRBV15	TRBJ1-6	-	-	TGTGCCACCAGCCCGCAGTCGGGGGTGCAGTCACCCCTCCACTTT	CATSPQSGVQSPLHF
TRBV7-9	TRBJ2-5	-	-	TGTGCCAGCAGCTTCGGCGGCCAGATGGAGACCCAGTACTTC	CASSFGGQMETQYF
TRBV4-2	TRBJ2-2	few	-	TGTGCCAGCAGCCAAGATACCCGGGGCGGGGAGCTGTTTTTT	CASSQDTRGGELFF
TRBV13	TRBJ2-7	-	-	TGTGCCAGCAGCTTAGGGCTGGGGTCCCCGACCTACGAGCAGTACTTC	CASSLGLGSPTYEQYF
TRBV18	TRBJ1-2	-	TRBD1	TGTGCCAGCTCACCTCCGGGACAGGGGCGCTATGGCTACACCTTC	CASSPPGQGRYGYTF
TRBV7-3	TRBJ2-1	-	TRBD1	TGTGCCAGCAGCCCACTTCCTTGGGCGACAGGGTTCACCTACAATGAGCAGTTCTTC	CASSPLPWATGFTYNEQFF
TRBV27	TRBJ2-1	-	-	TGTGCCAGCAGTTTGAAGGTTTTGGATGAGCAGTTCTTC	CASSLKVLDEQFF
TRBV5-4	TRBJ1-1	-	-	TGTGCCAGCACCTGGGGCGGGGGGCGCGGAGGGTACACTGAAGCTTTCTTT	CASTWGGGRGGYTEAFF
TRBV7-3	TRBJ2-1	-	TRBD2	TGTGCCAGCGGACTAGCGGGAGTAGGCTCCTACAATGAGCAGTTCTTC	CASGLAGVGSYNEQFF
TRBV4-2	TRBJ2-3	-	TRBD2	TGTGCCAGCAGCCAAGAGCAGGCTAGCGGATACACAGATACGCAGTATTTT	CASSQEQASGYTDTQYF
TRBV19	TRBJ1-1	-	-	TGTGCCAGTAGTATGGAGGGATCTCGACGTGAAGCTTTCTTT	CASSMEGSRREAFF
TRBV6-6	TRBJ1-1	-	-	TGTGCCAGCAGTCCCCGTCAAGCGAACACTGAAGCTTTCTTT	CASSPRQANTEAFF
TRBV2	TRBJ1-5	few	-	TGTGCCAGCAGCCACGACACTGGCAATCAGCCCCAGCATTTT	CASSHDTGNQPQHF
TRBV29-1	TRBJ2-4	-	TRBD1	TGCAGCGTTGATCTAGGTGGGACAGCAGGTAACATTCAGTACTTC	CSVDLGGTAGNIQYF
TRBV14	TRBJ1-2	-	-	TGTGCCAGCAGCCATCCCGGCCCAGGAGGCTACACCTTC	CASSHPGPGGYTF
TRBV7-9	TRBJ1-1	-	-	TGTGCCAGCAGCCCCGGACAGTCGAACACTGAAGCTTTCTTT	CASSPGQSNTEAFF
TRBV9	TRBJ2-5	-	-	TGTGCCAGCAGCGTGTCTTCAGGGTGGGAGACCCAGTACTTC	CASSVSSGWETQYF
TRBV10-3	TRBJ1-1	-	-	TGTGCCAGCAGTTACCAGGGGAGGTACACTGAAGCTTTCTTT	CASSYQGRYTEAFF
TRBV5-1	TRBJ2-2	-	TRBD2	TGCGCCAGCAGCTCCAGCGGGAGGAACACCGGGGAGCTGTTTTTT	CASSSSGRNTGELFF
TRBV5-1	TRBJ2-7	-	-	TGCGCCAGCAGCTTAAGGCAGGGCCGGGACTACGAGCAGTACTTC	CASSLRQGRDYEQYF
TRBV5-6	TRBJ2-1	-	TRBD1	TGTGCCAGCAGCGCCGTTCTATCGACAGGGCAGCAGTTCTTC	CASSAVLSTGQQFF
TRBV25-1	TRBJ2-3	-	-	TGTGCCAGCAGTGATCCGGGGGGCTGGACAGATACGCAGTATTTT	CASSDPGGWTDTQYF
TRBV5-1	TRBJ2-7	-	-	TGCGCCAGCAGCTTGGCCACGGACAGTGAGCAGTACTTC	CASSLATDSEQYF
TRBV5-1	TRBJ2-5	-	-	TGCGCCAGCAGCTTGGTCGGAGGGGGGGTCCAAGAGACCCAGTACTTC	CASSLVGGGVQETQYF
TRBV6-4	TRBJ2-1	-	-	TGTGCCAGCAGTGAGGTCCCTAGCAACCATGAGCAGTTCTTC	CASSEVPSNHEQFF
TRBV2	TRBJ2-5	-	-	TGTGCCAGCAGAGAGCAGGAGACCCAGTACTTC	CASREQETQYF
TRBV6-4	TRBJ1-1	-	TRBD1	TGTGCCAGCAGTCCGGACAGGGCGTCCACTGAAGCTTTCTTT	CASSPDRASTEAFF
TRBV28	TRBJ1-3	-	TRBD1	TGTGCCAGCAGTTCCTTCGGACAGGGCCTGTCTGGAAACACCATATATTTT	CASSSFGQGLSGNTIYF
TRBV7-3	TRBJ2-2	-	TRBD2	TGTGCCAGCAGCTTGTCGGGAGGGCAGGGCGGGGAGCTGTTTTTT	CASSLSGGQGGELFF
TRBV6-1	TRBJ1-1	-	-	TGTGCCAGCATCTACAGGGTCGGGAACACTGAAGCTTTCTTT	CASIYRVGNTEAFF
TRBV18	TRBJ1-3	-	TRBD1	TGTGCCAGCTCACAACAAGGGGGCGGAAACACCATATATTTT	CASSQQGGGNTIYF
TRBV7-9	TRBJ2-3	-	-	TGTGCCAGCAGCCCCCCAAGCGTCGCAGATACGCAGTATTTT	CASSPPSVADTQYF
TRBV9	TRBJ2-3	few	-	TGTGCCAGAAGTACGGGCGCAGATACGCAGTATTTT	CARSTGADTQYF
TRBV19	TRBJ2-2	once	-	TGTGCCAGTAGTATTGTTATACCCGGGGAGCTGTTTTTT	CASSIVIPGELFF
TRBV5-6	TRBJ2-5	-	-	TGTGCCAGCAGCCTAGATGATCCGTACCAAGAGACCCAGTACTTC	CASSLDDPYQETQYF
TRBV15	TRBJ2-2	-	TRBD2	TGTGCCACCAGCAGAGCCCCCTTTACGGGCGGGGGGAACACCGGGGAGCTGTTTTTT	CATSRAPFTGGGNTGELFF
TRBV2	TRBJ2-7	-	TRBD1	TGTGCCAGCAGTGAACAGGGGGCTTTGTACGAGCAGTACTTC	CASSEQGALYEQYF
TRBV10-3	TRBJ1-5	few	TRBD1	TGTGCCATCAGTGATCAGGGACAGGGTCAGCCCCAGCATTTT	CAISDQGQGQPQHF
TRBV19	TRBJ2-6	-	-	TGTGCCAGTAGGGAAATTAGCTCTGGGGCCAACGTCCTGACTTTC	CASREISSGANVLTF
TRBV2	TRBJ1-5	few	-	TGTGCCAGCAGTTCTTTCGGACAGACCCAGCATTTT	CASSSFGQTQHF